The 31 T cell receptor beta chains below all came from one sample that was sequenced in a study of CD8+CD57+ T cells in acquired aplastic anemia. Researchers used genomic DNA as the template to profile TCR beta VDJ and CDR3. TCRdb fed the reads into MiXCR, producing one record per CDR3 protein. The repertoire has around 250,000 distinct CDR3 sequences, around 82% of them found once; the top ten carry roughly two fifths. Previously, flow cytometry had revealed CD8+CD57+ cell expansion in the patients chosen for sequencing. The sample taken for sequencing was sorted CD4+, CD8+, or CD8+CD57+ T cells (not recorded which) from PBMCs. These receptors were taken from a human donor with aplastic anemia.

Regarding this clonotype: The junction differs from germline at one of its ends, possibly a read error. The CDR3 reads CASSLAGGPEPLF. CDR3 DNA: TGTGCCAGCAGCTTAGCGGGAGGTCCCGAGCCGCTCTTT. This sequence joins TRBV7-8 and TRBJ2-1; the D gene is possibly TRBD2 (6 bases). There are 13 residues in the CDR3. Germline V gene sequence: CDR1 SGHVS, CDR2 FQNEAQ.

Turning to this clonotype: At one end, the junction sequence differs from germline, possibly due to a read error. The V and J genes are TRBV9 and TRBJ1-2, with a weak D call TRBD1 (5 bases). The CDR3 length is 14 residues. In germline, CDR1 is SGDLS, CDR2 YYNGEE. The CDR3 is CASSPGSTQQGFTF. The CDR3 DNA reads TGTGCCAGCAGCCCAGGATCTACACAGCAGGGCTTCACCTTC.

V usage is TRBV7-2 and J usage is TRBJ2-7; 7 bases are shared with TRBD2. This CDR3 region has 18 residues. The germline gives CDR1 SGHTA, CDR2 FQGNSA. V lost 3 bases to trimming and J lost 3 bases; unmatched junction nucleotides: 17. DNA for the CDR3: TGTGCCAGCAGCTTGAAAGCAGGCGGGGACTATGGTTACTACGAGCAGTACGTC. The encoded protein is CASSLKAGGDYGYYEQYV.

As for this clonotype: Because the CDR3 is missing its conserved closing phenylalanine or tryptophan, this is likely a read error. V is TRBV2 and J is TRBJ1-2; TRBD1 is a possible D gene (5 bases). Trimming stripped 8 bases from V and 11 bases from J, with 30 bases between. This CDR3 is 16 amino acids long. The V gene's germline CDR1 is SNHLY and CDR2 FYNNEI. DNA of the CDR3: TGTGCCAGCGGGGCACGGGGCACGGGTACGCAGTATTTTTACACCGTC. Its protein product is CASGARGTGTQYFYTV.

In the case of this clonotype: Germline is not matched at one junction end, which may reflect a read error. V usage is TRBV9 and J usage is TRBJ2-3; D is possibly TRBD1 or TRBD2 (6 bases each). Germline lookup yields CDR1 SGDLS and CDR2 YYNGEE. This CDR3 is 13 amino acids long. In DNA, the CDR3 is TGTGCCAGCGGGGACGGGGGCACCAATACGCACTTCTTT. Encoded protein: CASGDGGTNTHFF.

Comments on this clonotype: The CDR3 carries no conserved terminal phenylalanine or tryptophan, so it likely arises from a read error. The DNA is omitted, as the CDR3 cannot be located on it reliably, and the CDR3 follows TCRdb's listing. CDR3: CASGQGCTSSTSV. V is TRBV14 and J is TRBJ2-3; the table's D gene call, TRBD1, was not cross checked with the DNA. The CDR3 has 13 residues if both end residues are counted. Germline CDR1 SGHDN, CDR2 FVKESK.

The rearrangement uses TRBV12-3 or TRBV12-4 and TRBJ1-5; the match to TRBD1 covers 10 bases. CDR3 length equals 15 residues. Trimming removed 5 bases from V and 4 bases from J; junction bases left unmatched: 5. CDR3 residues: CASSTRGQGNQPQHF. For the CDR3, the DNA is TGTGCCAGCAGTACTAGGGGACAGGGGAATCAGCCCCAGCATTTT.

V gene TRBV7-3 combines with J gene TRBJ2-1; either TRBD1 or TRBD2 may fit D (7 bases each). Per the germline V gene, CDR1 is SGHTA and CDR2 is FQGTGA. Trimming took 5 bases from V and 13 from J, leaving 27 bases between them. CDR3 length: 16 residues. The CDR3 coding sequence is TGTGCCAGCAGCCAGGGGGGGGGAAAGGGTCAGTATGGCCAGTTCTTC. As protein: CASSQGGGKGQYGQFF.

The chain recombines TRBV7-3 with TRBJ2-4; D gene unclear. Between the trimmed V and J ends, which lost 8 bases and 15 bases, there was a span of 20 bases. The germline CDR1 and CDR2 sequences are SGHTA and FQGTGA. The CDR3 has 12 amino acids. The CDR3 loop reads CASGAAGNSRYF. The CDR3 DNA is TGTGCCAGCGGAGCAGCTGGGAACAGTCGGTACTTC.

V and J are TRBV9 and TRBJ2-1; D ambiguous. Germline V gene data show CDR1 as SGDLS and CDR2 as YYNGEE. The CDR3 spans 16 residues. Trimming cost V 0 bases and J 9 bases, with 19 bases left between them. DNA for the CDR3: TGTGCCAGCAGCGTAGGGGCAGGTACGCATTATGTTGAGCAGTTCTTC. This gives the protein CASSVGAGTHYVEQFF.

This clonotype came up once. The chain is built from TRBV5-5 and TRBJ1-1; 8 bases match TRBD1. J gave up 2 bases and V 4 bases, and 4 bases lay outside the gene matches. The CDR3 contains 14 residues. Germline V lookup: CDR1 SGHKS, CDR2 YYEKEE (reference sequence). CDR3 sequence (DNA): TGTGCCAGCAGCGTGGACAGGGTCAACACTGAAGCTTTCTTT. Translated: CASSVDRVNTEAFF.

Points on this clonotype: The conserved final phenylalanine or tryptophan is absent from the CDR3, which likely points to a read error. No DNA is shown, since the ends of the CDR3 on it are uncertain; the CDR3 is the one TCRdb lists. The gene calls are TRBV7-2 and TRBJ2-3; the table's TRBD1 call for D was not verified on the DNA. With termini counted, the CDR3 has 13 amino acids. Germline lookup yields CDR1 SGHTA and CDR2 FQGNSA. CDR3 amino acids: CASSFGGSADYGY.

This chain uses TRBV15 with TRBJ2-2; D not certain. The CDR3 covers 15 residues. CDR1 and CDR2 (germline): LNHNV, YYDKDF (reference sequence). V was trimmed by 0 bases and J by 3 bases, leaving 8 bases between them. The CDR3 sequence: CATSRDYIDTGELFF. As DNA, the CDR3 is TGTGCCACCAGCAGAGATTATATCGACACCGGGGAGCTGTTTTTT.

This chain connects TRBV7-3 to TRBJ2-3, with TRBD2 matching over 7 bases. The CDR3 contains 15 residues. The germline gives CDR1 SGHTA, CDR2 FQGTGA. V dropped 6 bases and J dropped 6; count of bases not matched to a gene: 12. The DNA of the CDR3 is TGTGCCAGCAGTGCTCGCGGGGGTTGGGGTGATACGCAGTATTTT. It translates to CASSARGGWGDTQYF. Full variable domain (rest looked up from reference TRBV7-3 and TRBJ2-3): GAGVSQTPSNKVTEKGKYVELRCDPISGHTALYWYRQSLGQGPEFLIYFQGTGAADDSGLPNDRFFAVRPEGSVSTLKIQRTERGDSAVYLCASSARGGWGDTQYFGPGTRLTVL.

The table lists this clonotype with many counts. V gene TRBV7-2 combines with J gene TRBJ1-1; no clear D. V gave up 8 bases and J gave up 3 bases, with 7 bases separating them. From germline, CDR1 is SGHTA and CDR2 FQGNSA. The CDR3 totals 11 residues. CDR3 loop: CASAEYTEAFF. Here the CDR3 DNA reads TGTGCCAGCGCCGAATACACTGAAGCTTTCTTT.

Comment on this clonotype: The junction differs from germline at one of its ends, possibly a read error. The chain couples TRBV7-2 to TRBJ2-7; 7 bases fit TRBD1. The CDR3 runs to 14 residues. Germline V CDR1 and CDR2: SGHTA, FQGNSA. The CDR3: CASSQGGASYGQYF. CDR3 sequence (DNA): TGTGCCAGCAGTCAAGGGGGCGCCTCCTACGGGCAGTACTTC.

With respect to this clonotype: One junction end does not reproduce the germline sequence, and a read error may be involved. This chain links TRBV7-2 with TRBJ1-5; TRBD1 agrees at 7 bases. The V gene's germline CDR1 is SGHTA and CDR2 FQGNSA. There are 15 residues in the CDR3. This CDR3 reads CASSVAGGGDYGQHF. CDR3 sequence (DNA): TGTGCCAGCAGCGTAGCAGGGGGGGGCGACTATGGCCAGCATTTT.

This clonotype was recorded a few times. The limits of the CDR3 on the DNA are not certain, so only TCRdb's listed CDR3 is given. The chain uses TRBV7-9 and TRBJ1-1. Germline V gene data show CDR1 as SEHNR and CDR2 as FQNEAQ (reference sequence). The CDR3 contains 15 residues when both ends are counted. The CDR3 here is CASSSSDTQYFGPFF.

This clonotype was detected a few times. The chain is built from TRBV2 and TRBJ2-3, with D unclear. CDR1 is SNHLY and CDR2 is FYNNEI in the germline V gene. Trimming cost V 3 bases and J 11 bases, with 15 bases left between them. The CDR3 is made up of 13 amino acids. The CDR3 region is CASSDAYSNQQYF. Here the CDR3 DNA reads TGTGCCAGCAGTGATGCTTATAGCAATCAGCAGTATTTT.

J is TRBJ1-5 and V is TRBV5-1, with TRBD1 identical over 10 bases. V shed 4 bases, J shed 4 bases, and the junction held 2 bases outside the gene matches. The CDR3 runs 14 residues. Germline assignment: CDR1 SGHRS and CDR2 YFSETQ. The CDR3 here is CASSRTGGNQPQHF. The CDR3 DNA follows: TGCGCCAGCAGCCGGACAGGGGGTAATCAGCCCCAGCATTTT. Full variable domain (remainder filled in from reference TRBV5-1 and TRBJ1-5): KAGVTQTPRYLIKTRGQQVTLSCSPISGHRSVSWYQQTPGQGLQFLFEYFSETQRNKGNFPGRFSGRQFSNSRSEMNVSTLELGDSALYLCASSRTGGNQPQHFGDGTRLSIL.

The V call is TRBV2, the J call TRBJ1-5; D is ambiguous. The germline V gene encodes CDR1 SNHLY and CDR2 FYNNEI. This CDR3 contains 14 residues. V lost 3 bases to trimming and J lost 3 bases, with 9 bases between them. In nucleotides, the CDR3 is TGTGCCAGCAGTGATGCCCTTAACAATCAGCCCCAGCATTTT. Its protein product is CASSDALNNQPQHF.

This clonotype has only a few counts. Germline is not matched at one junction end, which may reflect a read error. This sequence joins TRBV2 and TRBJ2-3; D may be TRBD2 (6 bases). From germline, CDR1 is SNHLY and CDR2 FYNNEI. This CDR3 has 12 residues. The CDR3 region is CASSDGGIHEQF. CDR3 coding DNA: TGTGCCAGCAGTGATGGGGGGATCCATGAGCAGTTT.

The chain combines TRBV7-8 with TRBJ2-1, with D possibly called TRBD1 or TRBD2 (5 bases each). V lost 5 bases and J lost 16, with 27 bases in between. CDR3 size: 15 residues. The germline V gene has CDR1 SGHVS and CDR2 FQNEAQ. The chain's CDR3 is CASSSHTHGATDSFF. CDR3 nucleotides: TGTGCCAGCAGCAGTCATACACACGGGGCAACCGATTCCTTCTTC.

This clonotype was recorded only once. The chain has TRBV9 and TRBJ2-2; D uncertain. V was trimmed by 3 bases and J by 14 bases, leaving 23 bases between them. The CDR3 has 15 residues. Germline V CDR1 and CDR2: SGDLS, YYNGEE. CDR3 residues: CASSALSDTQYFLFF. The CDR3 region has the DNA TGTGCCAGCAGCGCACTGTCAGATACGCAGTATTTTCTGTTTTTT.

V gene TRBV11-1 combines with J gene TRBJ2-4; perhaps TRBD1 as D (6 bases). The CDR3 runs 12 residues. Germline V gene data show CDR1 as SGHAT and CDR2 as FQDESV (reference sequence). Trimming took off 6 bases at V and 9 bases at J, with 12 bases between the two ends. CDR3 amino acids: CASSSDRSIQYF. The CDR3 DNA reads as TGTGCCAGCAGTTCAGACAGGAGCATTCAGTACTTC.

Comment on this clonotype: The junction differs from germline at one of its ends, possibly a read error. This rearrangement joins TRBV7-3 to TRBJ2-6; D possibly corresponds to TRBD2 (6 bases). Germline V gives CDR1 SGHTA, CDR2 FQGTGA. This CDR3 region has 17 residues. CDR3 protein: CASSLRRAPSRAKGQRF. The DNA of the CDR3 is TGTGCCAGCAGCCTAAGGAGGGCACCGAGCAGGGCCAAGGGCCAGAGATTC.

In its sample, this clonotype was seen a few times. The V gene is TRBV10-3, the J gene TRBJ2-5; D is perhaps TRBD2 (5 bases). Trimming removed 2 bases at V and 5 bases at J, with 9 bases between. The CDR3 is made up of 13 amino acids. The germline V gene encodes CDR1 ENHRY and CDR2 SYGVKD. CDR3 nucleotides: TGTGCCATCAGTGAGCGGGGAGAGGAGACCCAGTACTTC. Protein: CAISERGEETQYF.

Concerning this clonotype itself: Because it lacks the conserved phenylalanine or tryptophan at the end, this CDR3 is likely a read error. Because the CDR3's place on the DNA is in doubt, the DNA is left out and the CDR3 is given as listed by TCRdb. The chain is built from TRBV9 and TRBJ2-1; the D segment call TRBD2 is taken from the table without a DNA check. In germline, CDR1 is SGDLS, CDR2 YYNGEE. Both ends counted, the CDR3 spans 13 residues. Here the CDR3 reads CASSVGVGEGQII.

In regard to this clonotype: The junction departs from the called germline gene at one end, perhaps through a read error. CDR3 residues: CASGLVAGALIFYF. CDR3 bases: TGTGCCAGCGGCTTAGTGGCCGGGGCCCTGATTTTTTATTTT. The chain couples TRBV7-9 to TRBJ2-3; D may correspond to TRBD1 or TRBD2 (5 bases each). In germline, CDR1 is SEHNR, CDR2 FQNEAQ (reference sequence). The CDR3 loop spans 14 amino acids.

This clonotype occurred a few times. The rearrangement links TRBV24-1 to TRBJ1-1; maybe TRBD1 (5 bases). The CDR3 has 17 amino acids. V dropped 5 bases and J dropped 1 base, with 19 bases sitting between them. Germline-derived CDR1 and CDR2 are KGHDR and SFDVKD. The CDR3 DNA sequence: TGTGCCACCAGTGCCAGTAGTTGGGGACGCAAGAACACTGAAGCTTTCTTT. It encodes CATSASSWGRKNTEAFF.

A remark on this clonotype: The junction and the germline gene differ at one end; a read error may be behind it. The J gene is TRBJ2-3, the V gene TRBV7-9; 7 bases fit TRBD2. This CDR3 is built from 14 residues. Germline values: CDR1 SEHNR, CDR2 FQNEAQ (reference sequence). The CDR3 nucleotides are TGTGCCAGCAGCCTCGGGGGAGGGCCCGATACGGAGACGTTT. This sequence encodes CASSLGGGPDTETF.